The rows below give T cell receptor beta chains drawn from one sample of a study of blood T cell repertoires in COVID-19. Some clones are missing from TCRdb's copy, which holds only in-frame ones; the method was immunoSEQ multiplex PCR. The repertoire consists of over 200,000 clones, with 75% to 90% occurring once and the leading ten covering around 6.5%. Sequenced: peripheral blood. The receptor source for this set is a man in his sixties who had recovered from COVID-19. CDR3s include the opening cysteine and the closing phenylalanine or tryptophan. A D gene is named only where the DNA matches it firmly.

CDR3 DNA: TGTGCCAGCAGCTTATCTAGCGGGACTGAGACCCAGTACTTC
CDR3 protein: CASSLSSGTETQYF
J gene: TRBJ2-5
V gene: TRBV7-2
D gene: TRBD2

CDR3 DNA: TGCAGCACACGGGACAGTCAAAATTCACCCCTCCACTTT
CDR3 protein: CSTRDSQNSPLHF
J gene: TRBJ1-6
V gene: TRBV29-1
D gene: TRBD1

CDR3 DNA: TGTGCCATCTCGCAGGGCGAACAAAGAGAGCAGTACTTC
CDR3 protein: CAISQGEQREQYF
J gene: TRBJ2-7
V gene: TRBV10-3
D gene: NA

CDR3 DNA: TGTGCCAGCAGTTACGGGGGGTTACCTAACTATGGCTACACCTTC
CDR3 protein: CASSYGGLPNYGYTF
J gene: TRBJ1-2
V gene: TRBV6-6
D gene: NA

CDR3 DNA: TGTGCCACCAGCAGAGAGGCCCAATACACAGATACGCAGTATTTT
CDR3 protein: CATSREAQYTDTQYF
J gene: TRBJ2-3
V gene: TRBV15
D gene: NA

CDR3 DNA: TGTGCCAGCAGCAAGGGGGGACAGGGGGCAGTTGTCGAGCAGTACTTC
CDR3 protein: CASSKGGQGAVVEQYF
J gene: TRBJ2-7
V gene: TRBV21-1
D gene: NA

CDR3 DNA: TGTGCCAGCAGCGTAGTGCCCCGGGGAGGGGGGCGAGTTCAGCCCCAGCATTTT
CDR3 protein: CASSVVPRGGGRVQPQHF
J gene: TRBJ1-5
V gene: TRBV9
D gene: NA

CDR3 DNA: TGTGCCTGGAGTGTACGGAGCTCCTATAATTCACCCCTCCACTTT
CDR3 protein: CAWSVRSSYNSPLHF
J gene: TRBJ1-6
V gene: TRBV30
D gene: NA

CDR3 DNA: TGTGCCAGCAGTCCACAGGGAGGGGGCTACGAGCAGTACTTC
CDR3 protein: CASSPQGGGYEQYF
J gene: TRBJ2-7
V gene: TRBV6-5
D gene: NA

CDR3 DNA: TGTGCCTGGAGTGTTCCGGCGGGGGGGAGCAATCAGCCCCAGCATTTT
CDR3 protein: CAWSVPAGGSNQPQHF
J gene: TRBJ1-5
V gene: TRBV30
D gene: NA

CDR3 DNA: TGCGCCAGCAGCTTGGAGGGGTACAATGAGCAGTTCTTC
CDR3 protein: CASSLEGYNEQFF
J gene: TRBJ2-1
V gene: TRBV4-3
D gene: NA

CDR3 DNA: TGCAGTTCAGGGGGCTGGCAGCCCCAGCATTTT
CDR3 protein: CSSGGWQPQHF
J gene: TRBJ1-5
V gene: TRBV20-1
D gene: TRBD1

CDR3 DNA: TGTGCCAGCAGCCCGACACTCCAGAAAAACATTCAGTACTTC
CDR3 protein: CASSPTLQKNIQYF
J gene: TRBJ2-4
V gene: TRBV16
D gene: NA

CDR3 DNA: TGTGCCAGCAGCCTACCCAATAGCGGGAAGGGGAATGAGCAGTTCTTC
CDR3 protein: CASSLPNSGKGNEQFF
J gene: TRBJ2-1
V gene: TRBV3-1/TRBV3-2
D gene: TRBD2

CDR3 DNA: TGTGCCAGCAGCCAAGATAGGGGGAACTCTGGAAACACCATATATTTT
CDR3 protein: CASSQDRGNSGNTIYF
J gene: TRBJ1-3
V gene: TRBV4-2
D gene: NA

CDR3 DNA: TGCGCCAGCAGCATAGACAGGGGTGATAATTCACCCCTCCACTTT
CDR3 protein: CASSIDRGDNSPLHF
J gene: TRBJ1-6
V gene: TRBV5-1
D gene: TRBD1

CDR3 DNA: TGTGCCAGCACCAGGAGGGGTCTAGATACGCAGTATTTT
CDR3 protein: CASTRRGLDTQYF
J gene: TRBJ2-3
V gene: TRBV6-4
D gene: NA

CDR3 DNA: TGTGCCAGCAGCTACCGGGACAGGGGCAATCAGCCCCAGCATTTT
CDR3 protein: CASSYRDRGNQPQHF
J gene: TRBJ1-5
V gene: TRBV5-6
D gene: TRBD1

CDR3 DNA: TGTGCCAGCAGCTTCAACCTATTACAGGGGGCGAAAGATACGCAGTATTTT
CDR3 protein: CASSFNLLQGAKDTQYF
J gene: TRBJ2-3
V gene: TRBV7-2
D gene: TRBD1

CDR3 DNA: TGCGCCAGCAAGACGACAGGGGGGAACACTGAAGCTTTCTTT
CDR3 protein: CASKTTGGNTEAFF
J gene: TRBJ1-1
V gene: TRBV4-1
D gene: TRBD1

CDR3 DNA: TGCGCCAGCAGCTTGGCCAGGTCTTTGTCCACAGATACGCAGTATTTT
CDR3 protein: CASSLARSLSTDTQYF
J gene: TRBJ2-3
V gene: TRBV5-1
D gene: NA

CDR3 DNA: TGCGCCAGCAGGGTCCCGGGTAGTAATTCACCCCTCCACTTT
CDR3 protein: CASRVPGSNSPLHF
J gene: TRBJ1-6
V gene: TRBV5-1
D gene: NA

CDR3 DNA: TGTGCCAGCAGTTTAGACAGTCCCTACGAGCAGTACTTC
CDR3 protein: CASSLDSPYEQYF
J gene: TRBJ2-7
V gene: TRBV2
D gene: NA

CDR3 DNA: TGTGCCAGCAGTTCTGGGTCTAGCGCACAAGAGACCCAGTACTTC
CDR3 protein: CASSSGSSAQETQYF
J gene: TRBJ2-5
V gene: TRBV6-2/TRBV6-3
D gene: NA